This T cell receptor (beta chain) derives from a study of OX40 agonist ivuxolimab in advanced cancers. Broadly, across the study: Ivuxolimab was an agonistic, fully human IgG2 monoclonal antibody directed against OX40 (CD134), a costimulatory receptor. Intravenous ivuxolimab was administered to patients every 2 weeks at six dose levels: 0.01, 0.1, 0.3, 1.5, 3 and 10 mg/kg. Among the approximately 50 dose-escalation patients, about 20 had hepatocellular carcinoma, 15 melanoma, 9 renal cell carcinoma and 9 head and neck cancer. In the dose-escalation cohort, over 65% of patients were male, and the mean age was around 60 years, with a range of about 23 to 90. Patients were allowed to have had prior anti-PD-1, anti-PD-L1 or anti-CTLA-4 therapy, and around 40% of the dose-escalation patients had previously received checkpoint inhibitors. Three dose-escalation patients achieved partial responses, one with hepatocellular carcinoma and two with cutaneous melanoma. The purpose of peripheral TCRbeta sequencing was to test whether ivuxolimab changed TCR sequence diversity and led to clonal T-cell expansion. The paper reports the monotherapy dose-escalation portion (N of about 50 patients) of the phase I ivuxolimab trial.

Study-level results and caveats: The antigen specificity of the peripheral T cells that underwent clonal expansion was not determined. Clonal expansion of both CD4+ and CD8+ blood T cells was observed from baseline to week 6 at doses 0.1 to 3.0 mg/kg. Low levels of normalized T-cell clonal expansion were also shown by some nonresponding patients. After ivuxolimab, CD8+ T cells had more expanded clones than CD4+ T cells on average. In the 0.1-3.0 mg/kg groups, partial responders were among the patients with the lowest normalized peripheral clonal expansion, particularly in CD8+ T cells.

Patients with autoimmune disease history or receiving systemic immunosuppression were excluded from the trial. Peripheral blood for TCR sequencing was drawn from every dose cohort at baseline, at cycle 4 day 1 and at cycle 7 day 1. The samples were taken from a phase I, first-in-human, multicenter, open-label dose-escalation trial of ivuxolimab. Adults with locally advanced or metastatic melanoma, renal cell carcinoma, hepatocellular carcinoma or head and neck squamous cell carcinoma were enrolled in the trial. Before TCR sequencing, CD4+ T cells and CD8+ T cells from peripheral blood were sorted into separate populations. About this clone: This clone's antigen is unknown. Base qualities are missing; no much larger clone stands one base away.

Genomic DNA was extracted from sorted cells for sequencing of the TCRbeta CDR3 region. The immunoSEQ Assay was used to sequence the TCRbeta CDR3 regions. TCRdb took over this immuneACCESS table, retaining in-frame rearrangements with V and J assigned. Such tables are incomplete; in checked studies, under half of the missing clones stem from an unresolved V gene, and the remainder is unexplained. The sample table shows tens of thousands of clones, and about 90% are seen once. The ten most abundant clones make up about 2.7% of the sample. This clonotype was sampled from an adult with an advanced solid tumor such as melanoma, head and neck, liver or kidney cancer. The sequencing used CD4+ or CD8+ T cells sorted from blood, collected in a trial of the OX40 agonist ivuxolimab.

CDR3 loop: CASQETGDRAETQYF. The nucleotide sequence is given as TGCGCCAGCCAGGAGACAGGGGACCGGGCGGAGACCCAGTACTTC. The rearrangement joined TRBV5-1 to TRBJ2-5; the central 8 bases match TRBD1. From the cysteine up to the phenylalanine, the CDR3 has a length of 15 residues. CDR3 DNA is the only sequence kept; it has 45 bases, read in frame from the first base. V loses 7 bases at its end and J loses 5 bases; junction bases beyond the gene matches: 13. CDR1 and CDR2, per the germline V gene, are SGHRS and YFSETQ.